This section outlines one T cell receptor (beta chain) sequence together with its context. No antigen is known for it. Base qualities are not at hand, and no much larger clone is one base apart. The sample comes from a study of control samples from healthy donors and cancer patients (dated by TCRdb to about 2020). Based on the germline V gene, the CDR1 and CDR2 sequences are SGHRS and YFSETQ. Cut back by 3 bases and 4 bases, the V and J ends lie 7 bases apart. CDR3 length: 13 amino acids, cysteine to phenylalanine. The retained sequence is limited to the CDR3, 39 bases, with the frame set at the first base. The library was made by the immunoSEQ multiplex PCR assay. The source is immuneACCESS, and TCRdb retained only in-frame sequences with V and J called. Part of the clones is not carried over; for the studies checked, unresolved V genes explain less than half of this, and the remainder is unexplained. This sample comprises 65,000 to 85,000 clones, 89% of them detected only once. Around a tenth of the sample rests with the top ten.

This chain is built from TRBV5-1 and TRBJ1-4; confidence is insufficient to name the D gene. The source of this sequence is a woman between 45 and 65 years old with colorectal cancer. Sequenced material: PBMCs. The DNA sequence is TGCGCCAGCAGCTCGGGGAGTAATGAAAAACTGTTTTTT. It specifies CASSSGSNEKLFF.